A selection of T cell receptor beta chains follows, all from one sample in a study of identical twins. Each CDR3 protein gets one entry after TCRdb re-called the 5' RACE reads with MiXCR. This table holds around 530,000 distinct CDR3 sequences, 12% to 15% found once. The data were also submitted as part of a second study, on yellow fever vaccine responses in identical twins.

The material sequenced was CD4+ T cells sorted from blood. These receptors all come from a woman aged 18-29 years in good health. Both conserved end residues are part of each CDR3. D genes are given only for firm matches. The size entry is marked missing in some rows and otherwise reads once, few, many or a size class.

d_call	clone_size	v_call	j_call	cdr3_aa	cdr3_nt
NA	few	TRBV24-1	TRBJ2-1	CATSEPGQSSQQFF	TGTGCCACCAGTGAACCAGGACAGTCCAGCCAGCAGTTCTTC
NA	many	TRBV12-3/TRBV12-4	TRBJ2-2	CASSPLTSNTGELFF	TGTGCCAGCAGTCCGCTGACATCGAACACCGGGGAGCTGTTTTTT
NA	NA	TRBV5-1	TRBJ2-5	CASSLNAGVEETQYF	TGCGCCAGCAGCCTAAATGCTGGGGTTGAAGAGACCCAGTACTTC
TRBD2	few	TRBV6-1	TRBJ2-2	CASKGPGTSTGELFF	TGTGCCAGCAAGGGCCCTGGGACTAGTACCGGGGAGCTGTTCTTT
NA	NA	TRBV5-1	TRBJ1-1	CASSSDINTEAFF	TGCGCCAGCAGCTCGGACATCAACACTGAAGCTTTCTTT
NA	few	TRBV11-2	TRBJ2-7	CASSVGPGEQYF	TGTGCCAGCAGCGTGGGACCGGGGGAGCAGTACTTC
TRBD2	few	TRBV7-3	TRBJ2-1	CASSPAASGYNEQFF	TGTGCCAGCAGCCCGGCGGCTAGCGGATACAATGAGCAGTTCTTC
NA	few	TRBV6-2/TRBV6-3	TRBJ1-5	CASSHRDLNQPQHF	TGTGCCAGCAGCCACCGGGACCTCAATCAGCCCCAGCATTTT
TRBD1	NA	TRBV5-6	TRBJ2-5	CASTWDRETQYF	TGTGCCAGCACCTGGGACAGAGAGACCCAGTACTTC
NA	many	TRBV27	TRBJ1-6	CASSFGAPYSPLHF	TGTGCCAGCAGTTTCGGCGCGCCCTATTCACCCCTCCACTTT
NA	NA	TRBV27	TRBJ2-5	CASRSAGSGTQYF	TGTGCCAGTCGATCGGCCGGATCAGGGACCCAGTACTTC
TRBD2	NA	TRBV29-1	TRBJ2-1	CSVAKAGGLDNEQFF	TGCAGCGTGGCAAAAGCGGGAGGTTTAGACAATGAGCAGTTCTTC
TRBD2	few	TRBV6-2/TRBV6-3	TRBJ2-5	CASSYGTSGGRETQYF	TGTGCCAGCAGTTATGGGACTAGCGGGGGGCGGGAGACCCAGTACTTC
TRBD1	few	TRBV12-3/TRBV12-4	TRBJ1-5	CASSLRQGALYQPQHF	TGTGCCAGCAGTCTCCGACAGGGGGCTTTGTATCAGCCCCAGCATTTT
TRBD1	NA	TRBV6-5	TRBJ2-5	CASSYATGQETQYF	TGTGCCAGCAGTTACGCGACAGGGCAAGAGACCCAGTACTTC
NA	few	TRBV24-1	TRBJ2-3	CATSDTRRDTQYF	TGTGCCACCAGTGATACCCGACGGGATACGCAGTATTTT
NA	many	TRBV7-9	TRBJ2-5	CASSLAGVETQYF	TGTGCCAGCAGTTTAGCAGGGGTGGAGACCCAGTACTTC
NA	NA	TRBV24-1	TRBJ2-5	CATSFPGQETQYF	TGTGCCACCAGCTTTCCAGGCCAAGAGACCCAGTACTTC
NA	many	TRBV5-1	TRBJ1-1	CASSPTGEAGRAVYTEAFF	TGCGCCAGCAGTCCTACGGGTGAAGCAGGGAGAGCGGTGTACACTGAAGCTTTCTTT
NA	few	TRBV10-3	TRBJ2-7	CAIKTDSYEQYF	TGTGCCATAAAGACAGACTCCTACGAGCAGTACTTC
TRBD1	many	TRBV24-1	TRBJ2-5	CATSDQQGAETQYF	TGTGCCACCAGTGATCAACAGGGGGCGGAGACCCAGTACTTC
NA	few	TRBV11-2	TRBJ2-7	CASSLDRSEQYF	TGTGCCAGCAGCTTAGACAGATCAGAGCAGTACTTC
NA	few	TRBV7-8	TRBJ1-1	CASSSHRVPKSTEAFF	TGTGCCAGCAGCTCGCACAGGGTTCCCAAGAGCACTGAAGCTTTCTTT
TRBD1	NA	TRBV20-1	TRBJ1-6	CSAFSGGSYNSPLHF	TGCAGTGCTTTTTCAGGGGGGTCCTATAATTCACCCCTCCACTTT
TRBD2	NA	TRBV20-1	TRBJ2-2	CSAKSGTSGGFGGELFF	TGCAGTGCTAAATCCGGGACTAGCGGGGGTTTTGGGGGGGAGCTGTTTTTT
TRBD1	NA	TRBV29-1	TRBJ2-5	CSSRDRVETQYF	TGCAGCTCCCGGGACAGGGTAGAGACCCAGTACTTC
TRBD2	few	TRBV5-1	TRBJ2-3	CASAIAGVVSDTQYF	TGCGCCAGCGCCATAGCGGGAGTAGTTTCAGATACGCAGTATTTT
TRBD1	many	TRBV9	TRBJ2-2	CASSVGTGLTGELFF	TGTGCCAGCAGCGTTGGGACAGGGCTCACCGGGGAGCTGTTTTTT
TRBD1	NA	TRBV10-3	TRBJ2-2	CATTRQGAPGTGELFF	TGTGCCACCACTCGACAGGGGGCGCCGGGCACCGGGGAGCTGTTTTTT
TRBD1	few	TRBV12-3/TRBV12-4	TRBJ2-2	CASSPRPGQGDTGELFF	TGTGCCAGCAGTCCCCGGCCGGGACAGGGGGACACCGGGGAGCTGTTTTTT
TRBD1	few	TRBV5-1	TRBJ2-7	CASSWRTGGYEQYF	TGCGCCAGCAGCTGGCGGACAGGTGGCTACGAGCAGTACTTC
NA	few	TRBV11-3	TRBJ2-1	CASSLVVLAEQFF	TGTGCCAGCAGCTTAGTCGTTCTTGCAGAGCAGTTCTTC
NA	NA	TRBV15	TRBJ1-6	CATSTGRNNSPLHF	TGTGCCACCAGCACGGGACGGAATAATTCACCCCTCCACTTT
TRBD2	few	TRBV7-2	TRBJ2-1	CASSHRLAGSYNEQFF	TGTGCCAGCAGCCATCGACTAGCGGGATCCTACAATGAGCAGTTCTTC
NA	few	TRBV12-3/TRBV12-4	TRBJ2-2	CASSFAGGEVTGELFF	TGTGCCAGCAGTTTCGCCGGGGGCGAAGTCACCGGGGAGCTGTTTTTT
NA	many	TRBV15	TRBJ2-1	CATSRVDGVINWVQHNEQFF	TGTGCCACCAGCAGAGTTGACGGGGTCATCAACTGGGTGCAGCACAATGAGCAGTTCTTC
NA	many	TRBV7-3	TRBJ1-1	CASSLKADVTEAFF	TGTGCCAGCAGCCTTAAAGCCGACGTCACTGAAGCTTTCTTT
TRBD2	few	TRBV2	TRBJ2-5	CASRREGVGTQYF	TGTGCCAGCAGGAGGGAGGGAGTTGGGACCCAGTACTTC
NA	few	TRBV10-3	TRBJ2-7	CAISEAPSDEQYF	TGTGCCATCAGTGAGGCCCCCTCCGACGAGCAGTACTTC